Presented here are 14 T cell receptor beta chains from one specimen sequenced in a study of T cell changes during pregnancy in multiple sclerosis. Libraries were prepared by immunoSEQ multiplex PCR; TCRdb keeps only in-frame clonotypes and omits some of them. Of around 80,000 clones in the sample, 90% to 95% were seen once. The source was peripheral blood, collected in the second trimester of pregnancy. Every receptor here comes from a female donor with multiple sclerosis, enrolled in a pregnancy study.

V is TRBV27 and J is TRBJ2-1, with 14 bases identical to TRBD2. Per the germline V gene, CDR1 is MNHEY and CDR2 is SMNVEV (reference sequence). This CDR3 contains 15 residues. Germline trimming cut 5 bases from V and 6 bases from J; bases unmatched to any gene: 3. As DNA, the CDR3 is TGTGCCAGCAGTCCGGGACTAGCGGGAGCCAATGAGCAGTTCTTC. Translated, it gives CASSPGLAGANEQFF.

V gene TRBV19 combines with J gene TRBJ2-1; 8 bases are shared with TRBD2. The CDR3 loop spans 18 amino acids. V was clipped by 0 bases and J by 0 bases; unmatched bases: 7. Germline CDR1 LNHDA, CDR2 SQIVND (reference sequence). CDR3: CASSIEPASGPSYNEQFF. In DNA form, the CDR3 reads TGTGCCAGTAGTATAGAACCGGCTAGCGGGCCCTCCTACAATGAGCAGTTCTTC. Full variable domain (rest looked up from reference TRBV19 and TRBJ2-1): DGGITQSPKYLFRKEGQNVTLSCEQNLNHDAMYWYRQDPGQGLRLIYYSQIVNDFQKGDIAEGYSVSREKKESFPLTVTSAQKNPTAFYLCASSIEPASGPSYNEQFFGPGTRLTVL.

The V and J genes are TRBV6-5 and TRBJ2-2, with 13 bases that match TRBD2. CDR3 length: 16 amino acids. Germline lookup yields CDR1 MNHEY and CDR2 SVGAGI. After removal of 4 bases from V and 5 bases from J, the junction contained 4 bases not matched to a gene. The CDR3 spells CASSSRTSGSTGELFF. For the CDR3, the DNA is TGTGCCAGCAGTTCCCGGACTAGCGGGAGTACCGGGGAGCTGTTTTTT.

There are a few counts of this clone. The genes are TRBV29-1 and TRBJ2-5; no clear D gene. The CDR3 totals 10 residues. V was pared by 8 bases and J by 4 bases, with 8 bases between. Germline V gene data show CDR1 as SQVTM and CDR2 as ANQGSEA. CDR3 protein: CSTGGETQYF. CDR3 in DNA: TGCAGCACCGGTGGAGAGACCCAGTACTTC.

The chain uses TRBV7-8 and TRBJ2-7, with a tentative D call TRBD1 (5 bases). CDR1 is SGHVS and CDR2 is FQNEAQ in the germline V gene. V was shortened by 5 bases and J by 0 bases, with 8 bases between the two germline ends. This CDR3 region has 13 residues. This CDR3 reads CASSPDTSYEQYF. The CDR3, as DNA: TGTGCCAGCAGCCCGGACACCTCCTACGAGCAGTACTTC.

The CDR3 DNA reads TGTGCCAGTAGTGACCAGGGCGAGCAGTACTTC. Protein sequence: CASSDQGEQYF. The chain uses TRBV19 and TRBJ2-7; D may be TRBD1 (5 bases). V dropped 5 bases and J dropped 6 bases, with 8 bases sitting between them. The germline V gene has CDR1 LNHDA and CDR2 SQIVND (reference sequence). The CDR3 consists of 11 residues.

V usage is TRBV7-2 and J usage is TRBJ1-4, with TRBD1 as a possible D gene (5 bases). Germline CDR1 reads SGHTA; CDR2 reads FQGNSA. The CDR3 spans 16 residues. Trimming stripped 5 bases from V and 5 bases from J, with 18 bases between. The CDR3 spells CASSRHSGTLNEKLFF. The CDR3 nucleotides are TGTGCCAGCAGCCGACACAGCGGGACCTTAAATGAAAAACTGTTTTTT.

The genes are TRBV4-1 and TRBJ2-7; D may be TRBD2 (6 bases). The CDR3 has 14 residues. V lost 3 bases and J 5 bases, leaving 14 bases between the germline ends. Germline assignment: CDR1 MGHRA and CDR2 YSYEKL. The CDR3 loop is CASSQPRAGHEQYF. CDR3 DNA sequence: TGCGCCAGCAGCCAGCCTCGGGCGGGGCACGAGCAGTACTTC.

This clone was found once. The gene calls are TRBV11-2 and TRBJ2-1; TRBD2 aligns across 7 bases. Germline-derived CDR1 and CDR2 are SGHAT and FQNNGV. The CDR3 extends over 11 amino acids. V was pared by 11 bases and J by 4 bases, with 2 bases of the junction left unmatched. CDR3 region: CASGGYNEQFF. The CDR3 bases are TGTGCCTCCGGGGGGTACAATGAGCAGTTCTTC.

V usage is TRBV28 and J usage is TRBJ2-4; 7 bases fit TRBD1. There are 16 residues in the CDR3. Germline V gene sequence: CDR1 MDHEN, CDR2 SYDVKM. The V segment lost 5 bases and the J segment 6 bases; nucleotides outside the gene matches: 13. The CDR3 region is CASSPRPGTALNIQYF. CDR3 bases: TGTGCCAGCAGTCCCCGGCCCGGGACAGCGCTAAACATTCAGTACTTC.

The CDR3 spells CAISESNVLRGTEAFF. CDR3 DNA: TGTGCCATCAGTGAATCTAACGTCCTCAGGGGGACTGAAGCTTTCTTT. The rearrangement joins TRBV10-3 to TRBJ1-1, with 7 bases matching TRBD1. The CDR3 loop spans 16 amino acids. J lost 5 bases, V lost 3 bases, and 12 bases had no gene match. Germline V gene lookup returns CDR1 ENHRY and CDR2 SYGVKD.

The chain uses TRBV5-1 and TRBJ2-3; 7 nucleotides match TRBD2. After removal of 4 bases from V and 7 bases from J, the junction contained 15 bases not matched to a gene. Germline V gene sequence: CDR1 SGHRS, CDR2 YFSETQ. The CDR3 is 16 residues long. CDR3 nucleotide sequence: TGCGCCAGCAGCCTTACTGGAGCGGGACTCGGGAATACGCAGTATTTT. Protein: CASSLTGAGLGNTQYF.

The chain links TRBV9 to TRBJ2-1, with 12 bases aligning to TRBD2. Germline CDR1 is SGDLS and CDR2 is YYNGEE. V lost 4 bases, J lost 0 bases, and 11 bases stayed unmatched. The CDR3 totals 19 residues. Here the CDR3 reads CASSPMTSGSISSYNEQFF. The CDR3 DNA follows: TGTGCCAGCAGCCCTATGACTAGCGGGAGTATAAGCTCCTACAATGAGCAGTTCTTC.

The chain uses TRBV5-6 and TRBJ2-5, with D unresolved. Germline CDR1 SGHDT, CDR2 YYEEEE. Trimming removed 0 bases at V and 4 bases at J, with 19 bases between. The length of the CDR3 is 17 residues. The CDR3 region is CASSLGITGGLGETQYF. Here the CDR3 DNA reads TGTGCCAGCAGCTTGGGTATTACCGGCGGTTTGGGAGAGACCCAGTACTTC.